This T cell receptor beta chain was recorded in a study of blood T cell repertoires in COVID-19. Study information: Samples of COVID-19 (acute and convalescent) were obtained from the United States, Italy and Spain.

The V gene's germline CDR1 is SGHDT and CDR2 YYEEEE. The ends were cut back, 1 base at V and 0 bases at J, with 10 bases in the middle. The CDR3 sequence is 15 residues long. The table came from immunoSEQ multiplex PCR; TCRdb's copy has only in-frame clones and leaves some out. The data show fewer than 200,000 clones, 88% seen once. The source is a woman between 18 and 29 years old who had recovered from COVID-19. The source material was PBMCs or T cells enriched from blood (not recorded which). This rearrangement joins TRBV5-6 to TRBJ1-1; D gene uncertain. In nucleotides, the CDR3 is TGTGCCAGCAGCTTGATTACAGTCATGAACACTGAAGCTTTCTTT. The encoded protein is CASSLITVMNTEAFF.